This TCR beta chain was found in a study of T cell responses to AZD1222 COVID-19 vaccine. The wider study: Samples with a second dose at about 4 or about 12 weeks were pooled together. Study-level findings and limits: Baseline antibody screening turned up just a handful of seropositive AZD1222 recipients. As reported, nearly half of all spike-specific TCRs target variant regions that are unmutated. The peak T cell response came first, and repertoires were sampled only after it.

Repertoires were generated with immunoSEQ multiplex PCR, while TCRdb's copy carries only in-frame clones and drops some. Of roughly 100,000 clones detected, roughly nine tenths appear once; the ten largest clones hold 1.6%. Looked up from germline, CDR1 is MGHRA and CDR2 is YSYEKL. This CDR3 is built from 16 residues. The V end lost 0 bases, the J end lost 3 bases, and 11 bases lay between the germline ends. Concerning this clone itself: Its specificity is unknown.

The chain links TRBV4-1 to TRBJ1-4, with TRBD1 as a possible D gene (6 bases). The TCR originated in an adult in good health. Sample: peripheral blood, taken on day 0 of AZD1222 vaccination. The CDR3 is CASSQDWGGPNEKLFF. CDR3 nucleotide sequence: TGCGCCAGCAGCCAAGATTGGGGGGGCCCTAATGAAAAACTGTTTTTT.